These T cell receptor beta chains were read from a single sample in a study of T-cell reconstitution after alpha-beta-depleted transplantation in children. TCRdb processed the PCR reads anew with MiXCR; each CDR3 protein has one entry. The sample shows 200,000 to 250,000 distinct CDR3 sequences, approximately 11% of them seen only once. The source material was PBMCs, sampled before TCRalphabeta/CD19-depleted stem cell transplant. These receptors originate from a child under two years old with acute myeloid leukemia, due to receive a stem cell transplant. Both conserved end residues are part of each CDR3. D genes are given only for firm matches.

d_call: TRBD2; v_call: TRBV5-1; j_call: TRBJ2-1; cdr3_aa: CASSYPALAGAAYNEQFF
d_call: .; v_call: TRBV28; j_call: TRBJ1-4; cdr3_aa: CASSFEGHTNEKLFF
d_call: .; v_call: TRBV11-1; j_call: TRBJ2-1; cdr3_aa: CANSLRPGVLGSYNEQFF
d_call: TRBD1; v_call: TRBV20-1; j_call: TRBJ1-5; cdr3_aa: CSAKMTGGNQPQHF
d_call: .; v_call: TRBV10-3; j_call: TRBJ1-1; cdr3_aa: CAISERGGIAFF
d_call: .; v_call: TRBV5-1; j_call: TRBJ2-5; cdr3_aa: CASSLALSLGETQYF
d_call: TRBD1; v_call: TRBV4-1; j_call: TRBJ2-3; cdr3_aa: CASSQDRGPDTQYF
d_call: .; v_call: TRBV10-3; j_call: TRBJ2-5; cdr3_aa: CAISDRQAPSQETQYF
d_call: TRBD1; v_call: TRBV5-1; j_call: TRBJ2-4; cdr3_aa: CASSTTQGGIQYF
d_call: TRBD1; v_call: TRBV4-3; j_call: TRBJ1-2; cdr3_aa: CASSQERQGGVGYTF
d_call: TRBD1; v_call: TRBV7-6; j_call: TRBJ2-4; cdr3_aa: CASSLGQGAKNIQYF
d_call: TRBD1; v_call: TRBV20-1; j_call: TRBJ1-2; cdr3_aa: CSASRQGVLGYTF
d_call: .; v_call: TRBV7-3; j_call: TRBJ2-1; cdr3_aa: CASSLIHGNEQFF
d_call: TRBD2; v_call: TRBV7-2; j_call: TRBJ2-5; cdr3_aa: CASSLRPLAGGLETQYF
d_call: .; v_call: TRBV18; j_call: TRBJ1-3; cdr3_aa: CASSPQTDSGNTIYF
d_call: .; v_call: TRBV7-2; j_call: TRBJ2-4; cdr3_aa: CASSSGRGRADIQYF